The rows below give T cell receptor beta chains drawn from one sample of a study of blood T cell repertoires in COVID-19. Clones were sequenced by immunoSEQ multiplex PCR, and TCRdb holds only the in-frame ones, with some missing. This table holds about 47,000 clones, 84% found once. The sample taken for sequencing was peripheral blood. Receptors were obtained from a man between 50 and 59 years old with acute or convalescent COVID-19. Both conserved end residues are part of each CDR3. Fields, in order: clone size, D gene, V gene, J gene, CDR3 protein, CDR3 DNA. D genes are given only for firm matches. Clone size, where shown, is once, few, many, or a class for clones that have expanded.

>-|TRBD1|TRBV28|TRBJ1-5
CASSLAGTDNQPQHF
TGTGCCAGCAGTTTGGCCGGGACAGATAATCAGCCCCAGCATTTT
>-|-|TRBV6-5|TRBJ1-5
CASSRDSYNQPQHF
TGTGCCAGCAGTAGAGACAGCTACAATCAGCCCCAGCATTTT
>-|-|TRBV5-4|TRBJ1-1
CASSLGGDTEAFF
TGTGCCAGCAGCTTGGGGGGCGACACTGAAGCTTTCTTT
>-|-|TRBV20-1|TRBJ2-2
CSASPDYRQGNTGELFF
TGCAGTGCTAGTCCGGACTACCGCCAGGGGAACACCGGGGAGCTGTTTTTT
>-|TRBD1|TRBV5-6|TRBJ2-6
CASSLTTGSGANVLTF
TGTGCCAGCAGCCTTACGACAGGGTCCGGGGCCAACGTCCTGACTTTC
>-|-|TRBV2|TRBJ2-3
CASSAQRTSTDTQYF
TGTGCCAGCAGTGCCCAGCGGACTAGCACAGATACGCAGTATTTT
>-|-|TRBV10-3|TRBJ2-5
CAISLDPQGPETQYF
TGTGCCATCAGTCTGGACCCCCAGGGGCCAGAGACCCAGTACTTC
>-|-|TRBV29-1|TRBJ1-5
CSVQPGSNQPQHF
TGCAGCGTCCAACCGGGGAGCAATCAGCCCCAGCATTTT
>-|TRBD1|TRBV23-1|TRBJ1-2
CASSHSKGQGSGYTF
TGCGCCAGCAGTCACTCTAAGGGACAGGGGTCTGGCTACACCTTC
>-|TRBD1|TRBV19|TRBJ1-2
CASSRGQGTFGYTF
TGTGCCAGTAGTCGGGGACAGGGAACTTTCGGCTACACCTTC
>-|TRBD1|TRBV29-1|TRBJ1-2
CSVDYRGPANYGYTF
TGCAGCGTGGACTACAGGGGTCCGGCTAACTATGGCTACACCTTC
>-|-|TRBV28|TRBJ2-6
CASSFAELRWASGANVLTF
TGTGCCAGCAGTTTTGCCGAGCTCCGCTGGGCCTCTGGGGCCAACGTCCTGACTTTC
>-|TRBD2|TRBV7-2|TRBJ2-1
CASSFRLAGGRNEQFF
TGTGCCAGCAGCTTCCGACTAGCGGGGGGGCGCAATGAGCAGTTCTTC
>-|-|TRBV3-1/TRBV3-2|TRBJ1-4
CASSQELGLYNEKLFF
TGTGCCAGCAGCCAAGAATTGGGGCTTTATAATGAAAAACTGTTTTTT
>few|TRBD2|TRBV29-1|TRBJ2-7
CSVVGTSGKGSYEQYF
TGCAGCGTTGTAGGGACTAGCGGGAAGGGGTCCTACGAGCAGTACTTC
>-|TRBD1|TRBV10-3|TRBJ1-6
CAISVGTVNSPLHF
TGTGCCATCAGTGTGGGGACAGTTAATTCACCCCTCCACTTT
>-|-|TRBV6-5|TRBJ1-5
CASRQDNSNQPQHF
TGTGCCAGCCGACAGGACAATAGCAATCAGCCCCAGCATTTT
>-|-|TRBV11-3|TRBJ1-2
CASSLKGEQTDKYGYTF
TGTGCCAGCAGCCTAAAGGGGGAACAGACCGATAAATATGGCTACACCTTC
>-|TRBD1|TRBV6-5|TRBJ2-7
CASSQGQGTTYEQYF
TGTGCCAGCAGCCAGGGACAGGGAACGACCTACGAGCAGTACTTC
>-|-|TRBV11-2|TRBJ1-4
CASSLDIRGREKLFF
TGTGCCAGCAGCTTAGATATCAGGGGCAGGGAAAAACTGTTTTTT
>-|TRBD1|TRBV10-1|TRBJ2-7
CASSGTGGEQYF
TGCGCCAGCAGTGGGACAGGGGGGGAGCAGTACTTC
>-|-|TRBV2|TRBJ2-5
CASSMVSRGTQYF
TGTGCCAGCAGTATGGTCTCCCGCGGGACCCAGTACTTC
>-|-|TRBV10-2|TRBJ2-2
CASSDLGSGGELFF
TGCGCCAGCAGTGACCTGGGCAGTGGAGGGGAGCTGTTTTTT
>-|-|TRBV27|TRBJ1-2
CASRSLGAGQNYGYTF
TGTGCCAGCAGGTCCCTGGGCGCAGGGCAAAACTATGGCTACACCTTC
>-|TRBD2|TRBV5-6|TRBJ2-7
CASSLAPGLGAYEQYF
TGTGCCAGCAGCTTGGCCCCGGGACTAGGGGCCTACGAGCAGTACTTC